This is a list of T cell receptor beta chains from one sample in a study of shared clonotypes between healthy human individuals. Assay: immunoSEQ multiplex PCR; the TCRdb copy retains only in-frame clones and omits some. The sample consists of about 1.9 million clones, roughly 93% of them appearing once. The sample was naive CD8+ T cells from PBMCs. The receptors here all came from a man aged 18 to 30 in good health. Some clones in this sample may be carry-over from other donors' samples. Both conserved end residues are part of each CDR3. D genes are given only for firm matches. Clone size, where shown, is once, few, many, or a class for clones that have expanded.

>NA|TRBV7-9|TRBJ2-3|NA
CAVSLETDTQYF
TGTGCCGTATCCCTGGAGACTGATACGCAGTATTTT
>NA|TRBV29-1|TRBJ2-7|NA
CSVELGDSYEQYF
TGCAGCGTTGAGTTGGGGGACTCCTACGAGCAGTACTTC
>NA|TRBV19|TRBJ2-5|NA
CASSIGPGETQYF
TGTGCCAGTAGTATAGGGCCCGGGGAGACCCAGTACTTC
>NA|TRBV5-8|TRBJ2-7|NA
CASSPQPTYEQYF
TGTGCCAGCAGCCCCCAGCCAACCTACGAGCAGTACTTC
>TRBD1|TRBV4-2|TRBJ2-2|NA
CASSQDGQGQEGTGELFF
TGTGCCAGCAGCCAGGATGGACAGGGCCAAGAGGGCACCGGGGAGCTGTTTTTT
>NA|TRBV9|TRBJ1-2|NA
CASSVGRATGYGYTF
TGTGCCAGCAGCGTAGGGAGGGCTACAGGCTATGGCTACACCTTC
>NA|TRBV6-1|TRBJ1-2|NA
CATEEGGENYGYTF
TGTGCCACTGAAGAAGGGGGAGAAAACTATGGCTACACCTTC
>NA|TRBV7-8|TRBJ2-3|NA
CASSLGGGGATDTQYF
TGTGCCAGCAGCTTAGGAGGCGGGGGCGCCACAGATACGCAGTATTTT
>NA|TRBV12-5|TRBJ2-7|NA
CASGSPLDRSSYEQYF
TGTGCTAGTGGCTCCCCCCTTGACAGGTCCTCCTACGAGCAGTACTTC
>NA|TRBV19|TRBJ2-5|once
CASAGETQYF
TGTGCCAGCGCCGGGGAGACCCAGTACTTC
>TRBD2|TRBV19|TRBJ2-1|NA
CASLRPGGPGVDEQFF
TGTGCCAGCCTGAGACCGGGAGGGCCGGGAGTAGATGAGCAGTTCTTC
>TRBD1|TRBV10-3|TRBJ2-3|once
CAISADRGADTQYF
TGTGCCATCAGTGCTGACAGGGGTGCAGATACGCAGTATTTT
>NA|TRBV11-3|TRBJ1-1|NA
CASSLAVGTEAFF
TGTGCCAGCAGCCTAGCGGTGGGGACTGAAGCTTTCTTT
>NA|TRBV10-2|TRBJ1-2|once
CASGLGFSSNGYTF
TGCGCCAGTGGCCTTGGATTCAGCTCCAATGGCTACACCTTC
>TRBD2|TRBV2|TRBJ2-1|NA
CASSESASGRGDNEQFF
TGTGCCAGCAGTGAGTCGGCTAGCGGGAGAGGCGACAATGAGCAGTTCTTC
>TRBD1|TRBV7-6|TRBJ2-5|NA
CASSSRQGSQETQYF
TGTGCCAGCAGCTCCAGACAGGGGAGTCAAGAGACCCAGTACTTC
>NA|TRBV5-1|TRBJ2-7|NA
CASSLGGGSYEQYF
TGCGCCAGCAGCTTAGGAGGGGGTTCCTACGAGCAGTACTTC
>NA|TRBV9|TRBJ1-4|NA
CASSVGRRSEKLFF
TGTGCCAGCAGCGTCGGCAGGCGGAGTGAAAAACTGTTTTTT
>TRBD2|TRBV4-1|TRBJ2-5|NA
CASSQSGRTQETQYF
TGCGCCAGCAGCCAAAGCGGGAGGACACAAGAGACCCAGTACTTC
>TRBD2|TRBV27|TRBJ2-7|NA
CASRGVLGALAYEQYF
TGTGCCAGCCGGGGGGTTTTAGGCGCACTCGCCTACGAGCAGTACTTC
>TRBD2|TRBV6-5|TRBJ2-7|NA
CASSYSGRAREQYF
TGTGCCAGCAGCTATAGCGGGAGGGCACGCGAGCAGTACTTC
>NA|TRBV7-9|TRBJ2-5|NA
CASSSGSYQYF
TGTGCCAGCAGCTCTGGCTCCTACCAGTACTTC
>NA|TRBV4-1|TRBJ2-7|NA
CASSLTGPRGEQYF
TGCGCCAGCAGCCTCACCGGGCCCCGGGGCGAGCAGTACTTC
>NA|TRBV7-9|TRBJ2-6|NA
CASSYDPSGANVLTF
TGTGCCAGCAGCTACGACCCGAGTGGGGCCAACGTCCTGACTTTC
>NA|TRBV27|TRBJ2-1|once
CASRRRGMGDEQFF
TGTGCCAGCAGACGCCGGGGTATGGGGGACGAGCAGTTCTTC
>NA|TRBV28|TRBJ2-1|NA
CASSERTERYYNEQFF
TGTGCCAGCAGTGAACGGACAGAACGCTACTACAATGAGCAGTTCTTC
>NA|TRBV9|TRBJ2-7|NA
CASSDRPETGLTYEQYF
TGTGCCAGCAGCGACAGACCCGAAACAGGGCTGACCTACGAGCAGTACTTC
>NA|TRBV29-1|TRBJ2-5|NA
CSVEDLVSGHRLEETQYF
TGCAGCGTTGAAGACCTGGTTTCGGGTCACCGACTCGAAGAGACCCAGTACTTC
>NA|TRBV19|TRBJ1-4|NA
CASIGVGTTNEKLFF
TGTGCCAGTATTGGAGTGGGGACAACTAATGAAAAACTGTTTTTT
>NA|TRBV27|TRBJ2-4|NA
CASSSILSKNIQYF
TGTGCCAGCAGTTCGATTCTGTCCAAAAACATTCAGTACTTC
>NA|TRBV7-9|TRBJ2-1|NA
CASSLDSTDNEQFF
TGTGCCAGCAGCTTAGATAGCACAGATAATGAGCAGTTCTTC
>NA|TRBV30|TRBJ1-1|few
CAWSVDGYTEAFF
TGTGCCTGGAGTGTGGACGGATACACTGAAGCTTTCTTT
>NA|TRBV11-2|TRBJ1-1|NA
CASDTRPRGEAFF
TGTGCCAGCGACACTCGGCCGCGAGGCGAAGCTTTCTTT
>NA|TRBV27|TRBJ2-1|NA
CASSSTVRDLYEQFF
TGTGCCAGCAGTTCGACGGTACGGGACTTATATGAGCAGTTCTTC
>TRBD2|TRBV9|TRBJ2-2|NA
CASSDGLAGGARGELFF
TGTGCCAGCAGCGACGGACTAGCGGGAGGTGCCAGGGGGGAGCTGTTTTTT
>NA|TRBV29-1|TRBJ2-3|NA
CSVEDPTDWADTQYF
TGCAGCGTTGAAGATCCGACAGATTGGGCAGATACGCAGTATTTT
>NA|TRBV4-1|TRBJ2-7|NA
CASSQGRDATYEQYF
TGCGCCAGCAGCCAAGGCCGGGACGCCACCTACGAGCAGTACTTC
>TRBD2|TRBV7-9|TRBJ2-3|NA
CASRQLAGGIDTQYF
TGTGCCAGCAGGCAACTAGCGGGAGGTATAGATACGCAGTATTTT
>TRBD2|TRBV9|TRBJ2-1|NA
CASSDHSGNIMLDYNEQFF
TGTGCCAGCAGCGACCATAGCGGGAACATCATGCTCGACTACAATGAGCAGTTCTTC
>NA|TRBV28|TRBJ2-7|NA
CASSFLLAREQYF
TGTGCCAGCAGTTTTCTCCTAGCACGGGAGCAGTACTTC
>NA|TRBV7-6|TRBJ1-5|NA
CASSLIAATNQPQHF
TGTGCCAGCAGCTTAATTGCAGCCACTAATCAGCCCCAGCATTTT
>NA|TRBV9|TRBJ1-1|NA
CASSPLRGGGNTEAFF
TGTGCCAGCAGCCCCCTCCGGGGCGGGGGGAACACTGAAGCTTTCTTT
>TRBD1|TRBV25-1|TRBJ1-1|NA
CASRDRGHNTEAFF
TGTGCCAGCCGAGACAGGGGGCATAACACTGAAGCTTTCTTT
>NA|TRBV7-2|TRBJ2-7|NA
CASSLSSAGGYEQYF
TGTGCCAGCAGCTTATCTAGCGCCGGGGGCTACGAGCAGTACTTC
>NA|TRBV4-1|TRBJ2-4|NA
CASSQGVVALAAKNIQYF
TGCGCCAGCAGCCAAGGAGTGGTAGCTCTGGCGGCCAAAAACATTCAGTACTTC
>NA|TRBV5-1|TRBJ2-7|once
CASSSRRDIAYEQYF
TGCGCCAGCAGCTCACGCCGGGACATTGCCTACGAGCAGTACTTC
>TRBD2|TRBV27|TRBJ2-3|NA
CASSPHWTSGRPDTQYF
TGTGCCAGCAGTCCCCACTGGACTAGCGGGAGACCAGATACGCAGTATTTT
>NA|TRBV9|TRBJ1-2|NA
CASSERQERGATLGYTF
TGTGCCAGCAGCGAACGACAGGAGAGAGGGGCAACTCTAGGCTACACCTTC
>NA|TRBV10-3|TRBJ2-7|NA
CAISELAGKGYEQYF
TGTGCCATCAGTGAGCTGGCAGGGAAGGGCTACGAGCAGTACTTC
>TRBD1|TRBV7-9|TRBJ1-2|NA
CASSGNVGQGGYGYTF
TGTGCCAGCAGCGGAAACGTGGGACAGGGGGGTTATGGCTACACCTTC
>NA|TRBV19|TRBJ2-2|NA
CASSIESSTGELFF
TGTGCCAGTAGTATAGAATCCAGCACCGGGGAGCTGTTTTTT
>NA|TRBV7-2|TRBJ1-2|NA
CASSLGVSRNYGYTF
TGTGCCAGCAGCTTGGGCGTTTCTCGGAACTATGGCTACACCTTC
>TRBD2|TRBV7-9|TRBJ2-1|NA
CASSPTSGRYNEQFF
TGTGCCAGCAGCCCGACTAGCGGGAGGTACAATGAGCAGTTCTTC
>NA|TRBV10-3|TRBJ1-1|once
CAISVGATEAFF
TGTGCCATCAGTGTGGGGGCCACTGAAGCTTTCTTT